Detailed here is one T cell receptor beta chain. Its target is unknown. This record comes from a study of response to subunit inactivated influenza vaccine. TCRdb passed the RT-PCR reads through MiXCR, listing each CDR3 protein once. This repertoire shows 500,000 to 550,000 distinct CDR3 sequences, less than 8% found once; its top ten account for approximately 12%. General study points: T cells newly recruited by each seasonal influenza vaccination are few, the authors suggested.

This sequence was found in a man in his fifties or sixties who received an inactivated influenza vaccine. Specimen: PBMCs from blood, collected around 25 months after vaccination.

CDR3 sequence (DNA): TGTGCCAGCAGTTACAGGACAGGGGGGGCAGGCTACACCTTC. This encodes CASSYRTGGAGYTF. The rearrangement joins TRBV12-3 or TRBV12-4 to TRBJ1-2; 10 positions agree with TRBD1. The CDR3 sequence is 14 residues long. J lost 8 bases, V lost 4 bases, and 7 bases had no gene match.